The 3 T cell receptor beta chains below come from one sample, sequenced in a study of blood T cell repertoires in COVID-19. Only in-frame clones appear in the TCRdb table, and some are missing; sequencing was by immunoSEQ multiplex PCR. Of approximately 450,000 clones listed, about 85% are singletons. Sequencing input: PBMCs or T cells enriched from blood (not recorded which). Source of these receptors: a woman under 30 with acute COVID-19.

The V gene is TRBV15, the J gene TRBJ2-3; 10 nucleotides align to TRBD2. CDR1 and CDR2 (germline): LNHNV, YYDKDF (reference sequence). The CDR3 is 16 residues long. The V segment lost 7 bases and the J segment 0 bases; nucleotides outside the gene matches: 7. The CDR3 spells CATIGTSASSTDTQYF. The CDR3 bases are TGTGCCACCATCGGGACTAGCGCTTCTAGCACAGATACGCAGTATTTT.

The V and J genes are TRBV5-1 and TRBJ2-3; D is possibly TRBD2 (7 bases). This CDR3 spans 17 amino acids. Germline-derived CDR1 and CDR2 are SGHRS and YFSETQ. Trimming took off 0 bases at V and 3 bases at J, with 17 bases between the two ends. The CDR3 DNA reads TGCGCCAGCAGCTTGGAGTCAGGTGGGGGGGCGACAGATACGCAGTATTTT. Translating it yields CASSLESGGGATDTQYF. Full variable domain (outside the CDR3, taken from reference TRBV5-1 and TRBJ2-3): KAGVTQTPRYLIKTRGQQVTLSCSPISGHRSVSWYQQTPGQGLQFLFEYFSETQRNKGNFPGRFSGRQFSNSRSEMNVSTLELGDSALYLCASSLESGGGATDTQYFGPGTRLTVL.

This chain links TRBV9 with TRBJ2-5, with 15 bases that match TRBD2. This CDR3 contains 19 residues. Per the germline V gene, CDR1 is SGDLS and CDR2 is YYNGEE. V was clipped by 3 bases and J by 5 bases; unmatched bases: 14. The chain's CDR3 is CASSASRDGTSGGRETQYF. The CDR3 DNA follows: TGTGCCAGCAGCGCTTCGAGGGATGGGACTAGCGGGGGGAGGGAGACCCAGTACTTC.